The sequence of this T cell receptor beta chain was determined in a study of T cells after yellow fever vaccination. TCRdb re-called the 5' RACE reads with MiXCR, one entry per CDR3 protein. The sample has hundreds of thousands of distinct CDR3 sequences, roughly a sixth seen once. Trimming cost V 0 bases and J 4 bases; bases outside gene matches: 6. This CDR3 is built from 15 residues. Germline values: CDR1 DFQATT, CDR2 SNEGSKA (reference sequence). This clonotype occurred a few times. The TCR sequence derives from a man aged 18 to 29 who received the YFV17D yellow fever vaccine. The input for sequencing was PBMCs, taken before the yellow fever booster vaccination. V and J are TRBV20-1 and TRBJ2-1, with 7 nucleotides matching TRBD1. The CDR3 region is CSARDPGTVYNEQFF. DNA for the CDR3: TGCAGTGCTAGAGATCCCGGGACAGTATACAATGAGCAGTTCTTC.